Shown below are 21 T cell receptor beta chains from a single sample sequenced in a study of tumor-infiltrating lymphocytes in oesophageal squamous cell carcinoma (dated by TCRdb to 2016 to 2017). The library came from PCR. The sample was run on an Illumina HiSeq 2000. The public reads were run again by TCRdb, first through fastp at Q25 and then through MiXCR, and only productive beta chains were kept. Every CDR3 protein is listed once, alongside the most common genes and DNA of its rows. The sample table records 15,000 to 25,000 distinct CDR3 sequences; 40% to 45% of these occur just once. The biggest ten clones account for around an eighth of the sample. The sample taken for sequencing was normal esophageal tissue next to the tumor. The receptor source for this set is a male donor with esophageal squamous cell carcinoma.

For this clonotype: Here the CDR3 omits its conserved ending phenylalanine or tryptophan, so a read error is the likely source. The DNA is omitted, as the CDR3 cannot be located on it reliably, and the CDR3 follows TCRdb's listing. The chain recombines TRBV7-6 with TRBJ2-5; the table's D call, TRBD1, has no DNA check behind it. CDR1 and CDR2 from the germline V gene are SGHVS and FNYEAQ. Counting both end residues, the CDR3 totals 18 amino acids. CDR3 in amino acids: CASSLSHRQRLKLRAVLS.

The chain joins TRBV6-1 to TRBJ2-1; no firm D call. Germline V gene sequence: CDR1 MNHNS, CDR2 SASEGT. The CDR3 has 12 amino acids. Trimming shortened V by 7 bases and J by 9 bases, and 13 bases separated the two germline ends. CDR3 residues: CASTVERGEQFF. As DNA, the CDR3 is TGTGCCAGCACAGTTGAACGAGGTGAGCAGTTCTTC.

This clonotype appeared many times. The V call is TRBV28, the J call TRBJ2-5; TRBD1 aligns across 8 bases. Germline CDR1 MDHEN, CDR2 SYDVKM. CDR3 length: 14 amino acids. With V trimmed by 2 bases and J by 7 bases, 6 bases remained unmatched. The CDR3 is CASSLRQGLGTQYF. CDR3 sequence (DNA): TGTGCCAGCAGTTTACGACAGGGGTTGGGGACCCAGTACTTC.

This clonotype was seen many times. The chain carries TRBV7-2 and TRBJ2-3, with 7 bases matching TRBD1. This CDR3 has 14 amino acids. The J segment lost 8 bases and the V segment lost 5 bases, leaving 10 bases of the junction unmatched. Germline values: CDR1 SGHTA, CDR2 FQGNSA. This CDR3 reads CASSGKGAIFTQYF. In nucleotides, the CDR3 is TGTGCCAGCAGCGGGAAGGGGGCAATATTTACGCAGTATTTT.

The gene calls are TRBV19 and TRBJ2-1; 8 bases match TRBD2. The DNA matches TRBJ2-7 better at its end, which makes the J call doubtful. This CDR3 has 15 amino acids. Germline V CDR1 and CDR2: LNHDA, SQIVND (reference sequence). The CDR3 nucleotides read TGTGCCAGAGATAAGCGGGAGTGGGACTCCTACGAGCAGTACTTC. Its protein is CARDKREWDSYEQYF.

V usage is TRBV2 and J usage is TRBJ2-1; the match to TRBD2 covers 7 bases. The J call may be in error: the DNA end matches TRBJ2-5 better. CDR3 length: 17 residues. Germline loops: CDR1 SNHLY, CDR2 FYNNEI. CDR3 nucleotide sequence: TGTGCCAGCAGTGAAGCGGGGGGGTTTTGGGTCCAAGAGACCCAGTACTTC. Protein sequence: CASSEAGGFWVQETQYF.

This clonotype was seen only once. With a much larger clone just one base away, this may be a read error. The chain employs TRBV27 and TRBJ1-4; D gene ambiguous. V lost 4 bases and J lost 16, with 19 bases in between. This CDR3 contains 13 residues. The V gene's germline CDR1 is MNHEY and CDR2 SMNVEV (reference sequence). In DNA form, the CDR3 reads TGTGCCAGCAGTTATACCCGCACAGATACGCAGTTTTTT. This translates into CASSYTRTDTQFF.

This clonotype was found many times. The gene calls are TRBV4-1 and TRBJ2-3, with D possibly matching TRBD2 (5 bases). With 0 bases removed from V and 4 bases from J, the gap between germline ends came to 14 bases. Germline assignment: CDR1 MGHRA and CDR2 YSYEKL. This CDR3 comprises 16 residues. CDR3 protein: CASSQDWLASSDTQYF. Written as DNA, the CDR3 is TGCGCCAGCAGCCAAGACTGGCTAGCTAGCTCAGATACGCAGTATTTT.

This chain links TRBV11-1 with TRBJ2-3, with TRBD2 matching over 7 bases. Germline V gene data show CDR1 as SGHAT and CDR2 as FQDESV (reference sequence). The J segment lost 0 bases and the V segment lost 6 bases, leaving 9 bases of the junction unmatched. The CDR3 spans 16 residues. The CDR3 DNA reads TGTGCCAGCAGTTCTACTAGCGTTTCTAGCACAGATACGCAGTATTTT. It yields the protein CASSSTSVSSTDTQYF.

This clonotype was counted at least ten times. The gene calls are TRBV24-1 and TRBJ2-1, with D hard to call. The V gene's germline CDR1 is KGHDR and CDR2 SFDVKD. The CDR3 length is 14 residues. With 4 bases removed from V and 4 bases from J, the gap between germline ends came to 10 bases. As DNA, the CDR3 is TGTGCCACCAGTGACCCGCAGAATTACAATGAGCAGTTCTTC. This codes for CATSDPQNYNEQFF.

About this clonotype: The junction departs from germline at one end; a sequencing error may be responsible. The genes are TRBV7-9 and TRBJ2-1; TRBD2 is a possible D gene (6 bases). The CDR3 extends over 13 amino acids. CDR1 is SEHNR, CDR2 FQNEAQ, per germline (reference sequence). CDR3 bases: TGTGCCAGCAGCTGGGACTCCAACAATGAGCAGTTCTTC. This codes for CASSWDSNNEQFF.

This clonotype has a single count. The CDR3 DNA is TGTGCCAGCAGTTCAGTGCGGCAAGAGACCCAGTACTTC. Translation: CASSSVRQETQYF. This sequence joins TRBV7-6 and TRBJ2-1, with no clear D. The end of the DNA is better explained by TRBJ2-5, so the J call may be wrong. The CDR3 has 13 residues. Germline V gives CDR1 SGHVS, CDR2 FNYEAQ.

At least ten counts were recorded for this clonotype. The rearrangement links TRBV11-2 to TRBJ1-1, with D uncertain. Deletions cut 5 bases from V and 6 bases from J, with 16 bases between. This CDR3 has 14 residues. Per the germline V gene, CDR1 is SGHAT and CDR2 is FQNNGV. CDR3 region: CASSQDGFGAEAFF. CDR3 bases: TGTGCCAGCAGCCAGGACGGGTTCGGCGCTGAAGCTTTCTTT.

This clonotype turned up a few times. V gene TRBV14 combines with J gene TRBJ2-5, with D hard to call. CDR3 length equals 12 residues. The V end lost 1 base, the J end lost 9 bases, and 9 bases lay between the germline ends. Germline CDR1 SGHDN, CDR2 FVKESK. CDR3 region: CASSQVTTSQYF. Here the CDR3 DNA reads TGTGCCAGCAGCCAAGTAACTACCTCCCAGTACTTC.

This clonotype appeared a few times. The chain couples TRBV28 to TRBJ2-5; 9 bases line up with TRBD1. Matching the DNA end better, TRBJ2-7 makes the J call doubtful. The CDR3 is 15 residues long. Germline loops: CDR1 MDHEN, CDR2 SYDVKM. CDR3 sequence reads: CASTTPGTGSYEQYF. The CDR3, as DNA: TGTGCCAGCACCACCCCCGGGACAGGGTCGTACGAGCAGTACTTC.

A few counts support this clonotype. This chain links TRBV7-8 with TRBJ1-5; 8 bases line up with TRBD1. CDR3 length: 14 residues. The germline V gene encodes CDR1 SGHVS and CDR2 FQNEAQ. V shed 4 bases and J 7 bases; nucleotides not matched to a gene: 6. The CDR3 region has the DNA TGTGCCAGCAGCTCCGACAGGGGCTCCCAGCCCCAGCATTTT. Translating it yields CASSSDRGSQPQHF.

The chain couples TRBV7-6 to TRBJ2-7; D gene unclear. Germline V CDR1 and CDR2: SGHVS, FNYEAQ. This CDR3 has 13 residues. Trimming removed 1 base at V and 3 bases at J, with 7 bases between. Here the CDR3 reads CASSLVPGYEQYF. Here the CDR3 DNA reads TGTGCCAGCAGCTTAGTTCCGGGCTACGAGCAGTACTTC. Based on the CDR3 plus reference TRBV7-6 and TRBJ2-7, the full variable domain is GAGVSQSPRYKVTKRGQDVALRCDPISGHVSLYWYRQALGQGPEFLTYFNYEAQQDKSGLPNDRFSAERPEGSISTLTIQRTEQRDSAMYRCASSLVPGYEQYFGPGTRLTVT.

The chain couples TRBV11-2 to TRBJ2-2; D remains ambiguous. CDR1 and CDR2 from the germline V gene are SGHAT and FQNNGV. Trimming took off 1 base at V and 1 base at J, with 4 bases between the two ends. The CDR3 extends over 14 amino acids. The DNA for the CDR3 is TGTGCCAGCAGCTTAGCCCGGAACACCGGGGAGCTGTTTTTT. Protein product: CASSLARNTGELFF. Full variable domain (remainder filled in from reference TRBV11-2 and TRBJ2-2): EAGVAQSPRYKIIEKRQSVAFWCNPISGHATLYWYQQILGQGPKLLIQFQNNGVVDDSQLPKDRFSAERLKGVDSTLKIQPAKLEDSAVYLCASSLARNTGELFFGEGSRLTVL.

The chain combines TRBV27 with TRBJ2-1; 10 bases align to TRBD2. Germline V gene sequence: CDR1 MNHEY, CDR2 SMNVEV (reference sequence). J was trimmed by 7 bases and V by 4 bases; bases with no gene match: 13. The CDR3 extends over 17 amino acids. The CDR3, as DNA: TGTGCCAGCAGTTCCCTAGCGGGAGTGGTGGGTAGGAATGAGCAGTTCTTC. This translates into CASSSLAGVVGRNEQFF.

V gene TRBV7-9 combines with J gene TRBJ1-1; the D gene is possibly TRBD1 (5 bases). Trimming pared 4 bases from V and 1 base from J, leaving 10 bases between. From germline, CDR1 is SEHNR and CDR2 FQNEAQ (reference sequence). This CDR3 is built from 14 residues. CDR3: CASSSDTGNTEAFF. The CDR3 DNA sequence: TGTGCCAGCAGCTCCGATACAGGGAACACTGAAGCTTTCTTT.

The CDR3 DNA follows: TGTGCCAGCAGTTTGTTGGGACAGGGAGGTCGGAATGAGCAGTTCTTC. This sequence encodes CASSLLGQGGRNEQFF. This chain connects TRBV28 to TRBJ2-1, with 9 bases matching TRBD1. Germline CDR1 is MDHEN and CDR2 is SYDVKM. The ends lost 3 bases at V and 7 bases at J; junction bases unmatched: 10. The CDR3 is 16 residues long.